These 22 T cell receptor beta chains originate from one sample sequenced in a study of blood T cells in healthy people across ages (dated by TCRdb to the mid-2010s). The library was prepared using 5' RACE. The sequencer was an Illumina HiSeq 2500. A second 7 to 11 cycle PCR used a sample-barcoded 5' primer and a J-beta primer mix. Starting from the raw public reads, TCRdb applied fastp trimming at Q25, assembled clones with MiXCR and retained in-frame beta chains. Under each unique CDR3 protein, matching rows form one entry showing the most common genes and DNA. The sample includes 1.5 million to 2 million distinct CDR3 sequences, with less than 50% observed a single time. In total, the top ten clones hold 2.1% of the sample. Sequenced material: blood. The receptors come from a woman in her thirties or forties in good health.

In the case of this clonotype: This may come from a read error, since a much larger clone is one base off. The chain uses TRBV4-2 and TRBJ2-1, with 12 bases matching TRBD2. Judging by the DNA end, TRBJ2-7 fits better; the J call may be wrong. CDR1 and CDR2 from the germline V gene are LGHNA and YNFKEQ. This CDR3 contains 19 residues. The CDR3 protein is CASSLRLAGAQDSYNEQYF. CDR3 nucleotide sequence: TGTGCCAGCAGCCTAAGACTAGCGGGGGCTCAAGACTCCTACAATGAGCAGTACTTC.

Of note for this clonotype: The germline gene is not matched at one end of the junction; a read error may be the cause. The chain couples TRBV20-1 to TRBJ2-1; TRBD2 agrees at 8 bases. The CDR3 consists of 15 residues. The germline gives CDR1 DFQATT, CDR2 SNEGSKA (reference sequence). CDR3 DNA: TGCAGTGGCCGACCTCCGGGACTAGGGTACAATGAGCGGTTCTTC. Protein product: CSGRPPGLGYNERFF.

The table lists this clonotype with many counts. The V call is TRBV27, the J call TRBJ2-3, with D hard to call. Trimming took 6 bases from V and 2 from J, leaving 15 bases between them. The length of the CDR3 is 15 residues. Germline V gene sequence: CDR1 MNHEY, CDR2 SMNVEV (reference sequence). CDR3 protein: CASSPLGGSTDTQYF. The CDR3 DNA sequence: TGTGCCAGCAGCCCCCTCGGCGGATCCACAGATACGCAGTATTTT.

This chain links TRBV7-2 with TRBJ2-5, with D possibly matching TRBD2 (6 bases). The germline V gene has CDR1 SGHTA and CDR2 FQGNSA. V lost 2 bases, J lost 9 bases, and 13 bases lay in between. The CDR3 extends over 13 amino acids. CDR3 nucleotides: TGTGCCAGCAGCTTACCTCCGTCGGGGGCCCAGTACTTC. Translated, it gives CASSLPPSGAQYF.

V and J are TRBV10-3 and TRBJ1-1; weak D call: TRBD1 (5 bases). The V end lost 2 bases, the J end lost 7 bases, and 8 bases lay between the germline ends. The CDR3 sequence is 12 residues long. Germline lookup yields CDR1 ENHRY and CDR2 SYGVKD. The CDR3 DNA sequence: TGTGCCATCAGTGAGCGACAGTTTGAAGCTTTCTTT. Its translation is CAISERQFEAFF.

The V gene is TRBV15, the J gene TRBJ2-6; possible D gene TRBD1, 5 bases. This CDR3 region has 14 residues. V was cut by 5 bases and J by 4 bases, with 9 bases left in between. Germline-derived CDR1 and CDR2 are LNHNV and YYDKDF (reference sequence). This CDR3 is CATSRNRGANVLTF. The DNA of the CDR3 is TGTGCCACCAGCCGCAACAGGGGGGCCAACGTCCTGACTTTC.

To note about this clonotype: Germline and junction disagree at one end, which may indicate a read error. V and J are TRBV29-1 and TRBJ2-7; 7 bases are a match to TRBD1. Per germline, CDR1 SQVTM and CDR2 ANQGSEA. The CDR3 has 18 residues. The CDR3 loop is CGVEDPGTARGRSYEQYF. CDR3 sequence (DNA): TGCGGCGTTGAAGATCCCGGGACAGCTAGGGGCAGGTCCTACGAGCAGTACTTC.

The chain is built from TRBV12-3 or TRBV12-4 and TRBJ1-2; 8 positions agree with TRBD1. The CDR3 consists of 16 residues. V lost 2 bases to trimming and J lost 5 bases; unmatched junction nucleotides: 10. The CDR3 sequence is CASSLSARQGNYGYTF. CDR3 bases: TGTGCCAGCAGTTTATCGGCTCGACAGGGGAATTATGGCTACACCTTC.

CDR3 region: CASSWDHYNEQFF. In DNA, the CDR3 is TGTGCCAGCAGTTGGGACCACTACAATGAGCAGTTCTTC. The rearrangement links TRBV6-2 or TRBV6-3 to TRBJ2-1; D might be TRBD1 or TRBD2, each matching 5 bases. V dropped 4 bases and J dropped 3 bases, with 7 bases sitting between them. The V gene's germline CDR1 is MNHEY and CDR2 SVGEGT. The length of the CDR3 is 13 residues.

A word on this clonotype: Given a much more abundant clone one base away, this may be a read error. DNA for the CDR3: TGTGCCAGCAGCCCACGACCGGGCCGTCATCAGCCCCAGCATTTT. Its translation: CASSPRPGRHQPQHF. The chain recombines TRBV9 with TRBJ1-5; no definite D call. Trimming left V 4 bases short and J 5 bases short, with 16 bases between. The length of the CDR3 is 15 residues. Germline-derived CDR1 and CDR2 are SGDLS and YYNGEE.

This sequence joins TRBV3-1 and TRBJ1-4; a weak D match, TRBD1 (5 bases). The germline CDR1 and CDR2 sequences are LGHDT and YNNKEL (reference sequence). The CDR3 totals 14 residues. V shed 4 bases and J shed 1 base, with 7 bases lying between them. The CDR3 is CASSRRVTNEKLFF. DNA for the CDR3: TGTGCCAGCAGCCGCAGGGTAACTAATGAAAAACTGTTTTTT.

This clonotype was seen only a few times. The chain is built from TRBV5-1 and TRBJ2-3; 8 nucleotides match TRBD1. The CDR3 runs 15 residues. Germline CDR1 and CDR2: SGHRS and YFSETQ. V gave up 4 bases and J gave up 3 bases; unmatched junction bases: 7. CDR3 in DNA: TGCGCCAGCAGCCCGGGGGACAGGCTAACAGATACGCAGTATTTT. It yields the protein CASSPGDRLTDTQYF.

The table lists this clonotype with a count of one. The chain carries TRBV9 and TRBJ2-6; TRBD2 agrees at 13 bases. CDR3 length: 20 amino acids. The V gene's germline CDR1 is SGDLS and CDR2 YYNGEE. Unmatched junction bases numbered 12, after V lost 4 bases and J lost 2 bases. The CDR3 nucleotides are TGTGCCAGCAGCTCCACCGGGACTAGCGGGGTTGTAGCTGGGGCCAACGTCCTGACTTTC. Translated: CASSSTGTSGVVAGANVLTF. Supplemented by reference TRBV9 and TRBJ2-6, the full variable domain reads DSGVTQTPKHLITATGQRVTLRCSPRSGDLSVYWYQQSLDQGLQFLIQYYNGEERAKGNILERFSAQQFPDLHSELNLSSLELGDSALYFCASSSTGTSGVVAGANVLTFGAGSRLTVL.

The chain links TRBV12-3 or TRBV12-4 to TRBJ2-1, with 12 positions matching TRBD2. This CDR3 is 19 amino acids long. The V and J ends lost 5 bases and 1 base, in that order; junction bases with no gene match: 12. CDR3 in amino acids: CASSPIPGLAGGSYNEQFF. CDR3 nucleotide sequence: TGTGCCAGCAGTCCGATTCCGGGACTAGCGGGCGGATCCTACAATGAGCAGTTCTTC.

The J gene is TRBJ2-5, the V gene TRBV12-3 or TRBV12-4; D is uncertain. The V gene lost 2 bases and the J gene lost 5 bases, with 12 bases spanning the gap. This CDR3 has 14 amino acids. As DNA, the CDR3 is TGTGCCAGCAGTTTACTCCGGGTTGCGGAGACCCAGTACTTC. Amino acids: CASSLLRVAETQYF.

The V gene is TRBV13, the J gene TRBJ2-7, with D uncertain. The last part of the DNA fits TRBJ2-5 better; the J call may be wrong. Germline CDR1 and CDR2: PRHDT and FYEKMQ (reference sequence). This CDR3 is built from 13 residues. CDR3 amino acids: CASSLVFRETQYF. The CDR3 bases are TGTGCCAGCAGCCTAGTCTTCCGGGAGACCCAGTACTTC.

This clonotype showed up just once. The chain joins TRBV20-1 to TRBJ2-3, with TRBD2 matching over 11 bases. V lost 5 bases, J lost 5 bases, and 9 bases stayed unmatched. The length of the CDR3 is 15 residues. CDR1 is DFQATT, CDR2 SNEGSKA, per germline (reference sequence). The CDR3 reads CSAGIAGGPRDTQYF. In nucleotides, the CDR3 is TGCAGTGCTGGAATAGCGGGGGGGCCTAGAGATACGCAGTATTTT.

The chain joins TRBV20-1 to TRBJ1-4; D is perhaps TRBD1 (5 bases). This CDR3 comprises 14 residues. Trimming shortened V by 0 bases and J by 2 bases, and 7 bases separated the two germline ends. Germline values: CDR1 DFQATT, CDR2 SNEGSKA (reference sequence). The DNA for the CDR3 is TGCAGTGCTAGAGACAGGGTGACTAATGAAAAACTGTTTTTT. Its translation: CSARDRVTNEKLFF.

This clonotype was counted only a few times. The rearrangement joins TRBV7-9 to TRBJ1-1, with D unclear. CDR3 length: 8 amino acids. Germline CDR1 and CDR2: SEHNR and FQNEAQ (reference sequence). Trimming stripped 9 bases from V and 11 bases from J, with 7 bases between. The CDR3 loop reads CASERAFF. The CDR3, as DNA: TGTGCCAGTGAGAGGGCTTTCTTT.

The chain couples TRBV3-1 to TRBJ1-2; D is unresolved. V shed 2 bases and J shed 4 bases, with 11 bases lying between them. Per germline, CDR1 LGHDT and CDR2 YNNKEL (reference sequence). This CDR3 is 14 amino acids long. Here the CDR3 DNA reads TGTGCCAGCAGCCAAAAGGACGGAATCTATGGCTACACCTTC. Translation: CASSQKDGIYGYTF.

This chain joins TRBV29-1 and TRBJ2-1; the match to TRBD2 covers 8 bases. CDR3 length: 14 residues. Germline trimming cut 8 bases from V and 7 bases from J; bases unmatched to any gene: 13. Germline V lookup: CDR1 SQVTM, CDR2 ANQGSEA. The chain's CDR3 is CSTNLGGAGNEQFF. The CDR3 DNA sequence: TGCAGCACAAACCTCGGGGGGGCCGGGAATGAGCAGTTCTTC.

This clonotype was counted only a few times. The rearrangement uses TRBV20-1 and TRBJ1-5; maybe TRBD1 (5 bases). The ends were cut back, 1 base at V and 8 bases at J, with 9 bases in the middle. The CDR3 sequence is 12 residues long. Germline assignment: CDR1 DFQATT and CDR2 SNEGSKA (reference sequence). The CDR3 DNA sequence: TGCAGTGCTAGAGGGCGGGGGGAGCCCCAGCATTTT. This sequence encodes CSARGRGEPQHF.